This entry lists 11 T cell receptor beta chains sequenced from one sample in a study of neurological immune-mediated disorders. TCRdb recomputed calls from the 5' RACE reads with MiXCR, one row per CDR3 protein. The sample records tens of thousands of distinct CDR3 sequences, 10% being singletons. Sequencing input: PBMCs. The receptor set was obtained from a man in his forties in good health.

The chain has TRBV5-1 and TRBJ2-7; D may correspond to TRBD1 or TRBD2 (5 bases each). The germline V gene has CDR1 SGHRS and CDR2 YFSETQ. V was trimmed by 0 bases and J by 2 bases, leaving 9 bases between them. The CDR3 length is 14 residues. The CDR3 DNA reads TGCGCCAGCAGCTTGGGGGACGGTACCTACGAGCAGTACTTC. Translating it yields CASSLGDGTYEQYF.

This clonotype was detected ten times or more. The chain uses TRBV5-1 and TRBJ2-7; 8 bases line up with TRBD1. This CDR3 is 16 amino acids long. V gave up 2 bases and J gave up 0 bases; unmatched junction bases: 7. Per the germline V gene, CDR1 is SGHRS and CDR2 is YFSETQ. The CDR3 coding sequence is TGCGCCAGCAGCTTCGCCCAGGGACAGGTCTCCTACGAGCAGTACTTC. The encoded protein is CASSFAQGQVSYEQYF.

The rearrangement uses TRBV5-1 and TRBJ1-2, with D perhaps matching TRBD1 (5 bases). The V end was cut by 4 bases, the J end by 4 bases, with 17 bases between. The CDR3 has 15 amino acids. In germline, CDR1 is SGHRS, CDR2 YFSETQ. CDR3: CASSPAGDGVYGYTF. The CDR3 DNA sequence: TGCGCCAGCAGCCCCGCCGGGGACGGAGTCTATGGCTACACCTTC.

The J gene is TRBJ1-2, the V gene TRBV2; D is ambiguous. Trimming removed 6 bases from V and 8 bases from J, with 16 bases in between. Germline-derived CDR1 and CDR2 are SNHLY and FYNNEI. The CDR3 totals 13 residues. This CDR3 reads CASRGTATSGYTF. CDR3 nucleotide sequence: TGTGCCAGCAGGGGAACGGCCACCAGCGGCTACACCTTC.

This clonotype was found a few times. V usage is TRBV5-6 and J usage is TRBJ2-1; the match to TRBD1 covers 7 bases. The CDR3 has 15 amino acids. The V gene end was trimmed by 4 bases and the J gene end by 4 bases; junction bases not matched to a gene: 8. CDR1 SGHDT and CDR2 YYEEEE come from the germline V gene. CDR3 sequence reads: CASSLGGREYNEQFF. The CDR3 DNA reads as TGTGCCAGCAGCCTAGGGGGCCGGGAATACAATGAGCAGTTCTTC.

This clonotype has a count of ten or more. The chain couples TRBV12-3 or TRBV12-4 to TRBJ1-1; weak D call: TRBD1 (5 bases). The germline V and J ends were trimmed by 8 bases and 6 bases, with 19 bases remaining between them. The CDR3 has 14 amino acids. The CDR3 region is CASGSRGVWAEAFF. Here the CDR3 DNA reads TGTGCCAGCGGCTCCAGAGGGGTTTGGGCTGAAGCTTTCTTT.

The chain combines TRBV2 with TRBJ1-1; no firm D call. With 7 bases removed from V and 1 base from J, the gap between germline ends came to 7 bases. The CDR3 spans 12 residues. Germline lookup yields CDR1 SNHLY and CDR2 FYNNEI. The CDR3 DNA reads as TGTGCCAGCAATGTTGAGAACACTGAAGCTTTCTTT. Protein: CASNVENTEAFF.

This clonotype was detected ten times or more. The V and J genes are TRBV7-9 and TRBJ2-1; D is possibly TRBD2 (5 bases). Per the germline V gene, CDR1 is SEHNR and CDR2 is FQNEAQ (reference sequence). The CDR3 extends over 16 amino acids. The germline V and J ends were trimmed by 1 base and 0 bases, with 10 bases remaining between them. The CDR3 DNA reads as TGTGCCAGCAGCTTAGGACTATCGAGCTCCTACAATGAGCAGTTCTTC. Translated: CASSLGLSSSYNEQFF.

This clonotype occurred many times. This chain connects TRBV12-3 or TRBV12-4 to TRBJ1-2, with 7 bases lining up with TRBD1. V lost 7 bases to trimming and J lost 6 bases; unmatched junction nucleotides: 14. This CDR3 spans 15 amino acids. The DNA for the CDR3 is TGTGCCAGCACCTACACCCCCCTGACAGGGAATGGCTACACCTTC. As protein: CASTYTPLTGNGYTF.

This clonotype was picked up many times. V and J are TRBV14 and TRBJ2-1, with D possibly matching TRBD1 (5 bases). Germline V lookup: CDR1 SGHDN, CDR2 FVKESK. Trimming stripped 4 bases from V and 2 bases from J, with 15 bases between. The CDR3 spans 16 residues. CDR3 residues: CASSPPAGLPYNEQFF. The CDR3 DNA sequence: TGTGCCAGCAGCCCCCCCGCAGGGCTCCCCTACAATGAGCAGTTCTTC.

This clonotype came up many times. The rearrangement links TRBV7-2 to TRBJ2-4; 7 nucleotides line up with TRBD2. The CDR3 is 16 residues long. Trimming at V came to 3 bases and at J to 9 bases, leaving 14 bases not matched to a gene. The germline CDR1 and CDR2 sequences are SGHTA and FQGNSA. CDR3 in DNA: TGTGCCAGCAGCTTCTCATTTTCGGGAGGCGACGGCATTCAGTACTTC. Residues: CASSFSFSGGDGIQYF.